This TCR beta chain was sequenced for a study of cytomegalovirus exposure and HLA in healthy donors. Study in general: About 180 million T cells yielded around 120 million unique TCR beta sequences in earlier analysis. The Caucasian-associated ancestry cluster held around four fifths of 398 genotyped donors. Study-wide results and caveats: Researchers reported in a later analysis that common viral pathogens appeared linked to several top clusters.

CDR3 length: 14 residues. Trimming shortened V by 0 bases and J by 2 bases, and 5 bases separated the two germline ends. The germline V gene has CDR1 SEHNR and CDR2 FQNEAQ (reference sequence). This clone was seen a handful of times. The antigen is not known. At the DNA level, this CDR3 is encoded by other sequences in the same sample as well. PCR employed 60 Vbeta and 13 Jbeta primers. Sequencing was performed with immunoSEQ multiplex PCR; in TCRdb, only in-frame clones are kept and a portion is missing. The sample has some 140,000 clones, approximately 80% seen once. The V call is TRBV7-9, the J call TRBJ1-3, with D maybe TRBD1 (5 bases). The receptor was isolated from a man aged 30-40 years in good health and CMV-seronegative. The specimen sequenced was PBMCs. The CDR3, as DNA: TGTGCCAGCAGCTTAGCAGGGGCTGGAAACACCATATATTTT. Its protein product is CASSLAGAGNTIYF. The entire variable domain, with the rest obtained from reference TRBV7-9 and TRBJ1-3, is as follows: DTGVSQNPRHKITKRGQNVTFRCDPISEHNRLYWYRQTLGQGPEFLTYFQNEAQLEKSRLLSDRFSAERPKGSFSTLEIQRTEQGDSAMYLCASSLAGAGNTIYFGEGSWLTVV.